This TCR beta chain was observed in a study of CXCR3-negative and CXCR3-positive naive CD8 T cells. The authors prepared UMI-labeled TRB cDNA libraries by 5' RACE. TCRdb reworked the 5' RACE reads into one entry per CDR3 protein, no DNA. This repertoire includes approximately 100,000 distinct CDR3 sequences. A word on this clonotype: Its antigen is undetermined.

The germline gives CDR1 MDHEN, CDR2 SYDVKM. This CDR3 spans 13 amino acids. Study outcomes and limitations: CXCR3-positive naive cells had TRB CDR3s that were more hydrophobic than CXCR3-negative naive cells had.

The chain carries TRBV28 and TRBJ2-5. This clonotype originated in a human donor in good health. Some clones in this sample may be carry-over from other donors' samples. Sequenced input: naive CXCR3+ CD8+ T cells from blood. Subset here: CD45RO-CCR7+CD27+CD95- naive CD8+ T cells expressing CXCR3 (TNR3+). The CDR3 spells CASSLLLQETQYF.